Listed below are T cell receptor beta chains from one sample, sequenced in a study of T cells in Graves' hyperthyroidism and ophthalmopathy. MiXCR was run by TCRdb on the multiplex PCR reads, yielding one entry per CDR3 protein. This sample has 500,000 to 750,000 distinct CDR3 sequences; roughly 46% occur once, and the top ten carry roughly 8.2%. The sequenced material came from peripheral blood or thyroid tissue (not recorded which). The receptor source for this set is a woman aged 18-30 years with Graves' hyperthyroidism. The CDR3 runs from the conserved cysteine through the conserved F or W. The D gene is left open where the match is weak. The size of a clone is reported for some rows only, either as once, few or many, or as a class for expanded clones.

CDR3nt: TGCAGCGTGGGACTAGCGGGAGGCTACACCTTC
CDR3aa: CSVGLAGGYTF
j_gene: TRBJ1-2
v_gene: TRBV29-1
d_gene: -
abundance: -

CDR3nt: TGTGCCAGCAGTTACACAGGTTCTAATTCACCCCTCCACTTT
CDR3aa: CASSYTGSNSPLHF
j_gene: TRBJ1-6
v_gene: TRBV6-5
d_gene: -
abundance: many

CDR3nt: TGCAGCGTTACGGGTGGCACTGAAGGGGGATTTGTCTTC
CDR3aa: CSVTGGTEGGFVF
j_gene: TRBJ1-2
v_gene: TRBV29-1
d_gene: -
abundance: -

CDR3nt: TGTGCCAGCAGCCGGACTAGCGGCGGCACCGGGGAGCTGTTTTTT
CDR3aa: CASSRTSGGTGELFF
j_gene: TRBJ2-2
v_gene: TRBV6-1
d_gene: TRBD2
abundance: many

CDR3nt: TGTGCCACCAGTGACACAGACAGGAAAGAGACCCAGTACTTC
CDR3aa: CATSDTDRKETQYF
j_gene: TRBJ2-5
v_gene: TRBV24-1
d_gene: -
abundance: -

CDR3nt: TGTGCCAGCTCACTGGCAGGACTAGCGGGAGCGAACTCCTACGAGCAGTACTTC
CDR3aa: CASSLAGLAGANSYEQYF
j_gene: TRBJ2-7
v_gene: TRBV10-1
d_gene: TRBD2
abundance: -

CDR3nt: TGTGCCAGCTCACCAGGGCTAGAAGAGACCCAGTACTTC
CDR3aa: CASSPGLEETQYF
j_gene: TRBJ2-5
v_gene: TRBV18
d_gene: -
abundance: many

CDR3nt: TGTGCCAGCACTTCCGGGACGCCGAACACCGGGGAGCTGTTTTTT
CDR3aa: CASTSGTPNTGELFF
j_gene: TRBJ2-2
v_gene: TRBV7-3
d_gene: -
abundance: -

CDR3nt: TGTGCCACCAGTGAACCTGAAATTGACAGGGGCGGGGAGCTGTTTTTT
CDR3aa: CATSEPEIDRGGELFF
j_gene: TRBJ2-2
v_gene: TRBV24-1
d_gene: TRBD1
abundance: -

CDR3nt: TGTGCCAGCAGCTCTTCTGGCCACGAGCATTTT
CDR3aa: CASSSSGHEHF
j_gene: TRBJ1-5
v_gene: TRBV7-2
d_gene: -
abundance: -

CDR3nt: TGTGCCAGCACCCCGAGGGAGACAGATACGCAGTATTTT
CDR3aa: CASTPRETDTQYF
j_gene: TRBJ2-3
v_gene: TRBV7-3
d_gene: -
abundance: few

CDR3nt: TGTGCCTGGAGTTGGGGGGCTTATCAGCCCCAGCATTTT
CDR3aa: CAWSWGAYQPQHF
j_gene: TRBJ1-5
v_gene: TRBV30
d_gene: -
abundance: once

CDR3nt: TGTGCCAGCAGCTTAGTCCGCAGGGAAAGGGGCTACACCTTC
CDR3aa: CASSLVRRERGYTF
j_gene: TRBJ1-2
v_gene: TRBV7-2
d_gene: -
abundance: many

CDR3nt: TGCAGTGCTTTGGGGGGGTCCTACGGGAGAACCGAGCAGTACTTC
CDR3aa: CSALGGSYGRTEQYF
j_gene: TRBJ2-7
v_gene: TRBV20-1
d_gene: TRBD2
abundance: -

CDR3nt: TGTGCCTGCAATCCGGGACAGGGGACCTATGGCTACACCTTC
CDR3aa: CACNPGQGTYGYTF
j_gene: TRBJ1-2
v_gene: TRBV7-9
d_gene: TRBD1
abundance: -

CDR3nt: TGTGCCACCAGCAGAGATGGCGATTTCGGCTATGGCTACACCTTC
CDR3aa: CATSRDGDFGYGYTF
j_gene: TRBJ1-2
v_gene: TRBV15
d_gene: -
abundance: many

CDR3nt: TGTGCCAGCAGTGACCGGGACAGGGTCCTTGGGGGCTACACCTTC
CDR3aa: CASSDRDRVLGGYTF
j_gene: TRBJ1-2
v_gene: TRBV2
d_gene: TRBD1
abundance: -

CDR3nt: TGTGCCAGCAGCCAAGATGGGGGGGGTGAAGCTTTCTTT
CDR3aa: CASSQDGGGEAFF
j_gene: TRBJ1-1
v_gene: TRBV4-2
d_gene: -
abundance: many

CDR3nt: TGTGCCAGCAGCTTAGTAGCGGCTAGCTCCTACGAGCAGTACTTC
CDR3aa: CASSLVAASSYEQYF
j_gene: TRBJ2-7
v_gene: TRBV7-2
d_gene: -
abundance: many

CDR3nt: TGTGCCACCAGCGCGGACGTCAGCTATGGCTACACCTTC
CDR3aa: CATSADVSYGYTF
j_gene: TRBJ1-2
v_gene: TRBV15
d_gene: -
abundance: -

CDR3nt: TGTGCCAGCTCACCCGAGACAGGGAGCGGTTATGGCTACACCTTC
CDR3aa: CASSPETGSGYGYTF
j_gene: TRBJ1-2
v_gene: TRBV18
d_gene: TRBD1
abundance: -

CDR3nt: TGTGCCATCAGTGAGGTCGCGGGAGGCATAGGCTCTGGGGCCAACGTCCTGACTTTC
CDR3aa: CAISEVAGGIGSGANVLTF
j_gene: TRBJ2-6
v_gene: TRBV10-3
d_gene: TRBD2
abundance: -

CDR3nt: TGTGCCAGCAGCCAACTAGCGGGACAGGGGGGCTATGGCTACACCTTC
CDR3aa: CASSQLAGQGGYGYTF
j_gene: TRBJ1-2
v_gene: TRBV12-3/TRBV12-4
d_gene: TRBD1
abundance: -

CDR3nt: TGTGCCAGCAGCTGGGGATCAGCGTACGAGCAGTACTTC
CDR3aa: CASSWGSAYEQYF
j_gene: TRBJ2-7
v_gene: TRBV11-2
d_gene: -
abundance: -

CDR3nt: TGTGCCAGCAGTTACTATGCGGCACCAAATAGCAATCAGCCCCAGCATTTT
CDR3aa: CASSYYAAPNSNQPQHF
j_gene: TRBJ1-5
v_gene: TRBV6-6
d_gene: -
abundance: few